The 9 T cell receptor beta chains below come from one sample, sequenced in a study of T cells in Graves' hyperthyroidism and ophthalmopathy. Amplification yielded TCR beta CDR3 regions, with RNA transcripts as the source. In the first-round RT-PCR of the TCR CDR3, the HTBI primer set was used. Each CDR3 protein gets one entry after TCRdb re-called the multiplex PCR reads with MiXCR. The table shows about 360,000 distinct CDR3 sequences, with around 16% occurring only once. Specimen: blood. The receptor source for this set is a woman in her late teens or twenties with Graves' hyperthyroidism that later progressed to Graves' ophthalmopathy.

This chain's CDR3 is CASKKGQGKSITGELFF. The CDR3 DNA reads as TGTGCCAGCAAAAAGGGACAGGGGAAGTCCATCACCGGGGAGCTGTTTTTT. The chain employs TRBV6-1 and TRBJ2-2, with 10 positions matching TRBD1. The germline gives CDR1 MNHNS, CDR2 SASEGT. V was pared by 7 bases and J by 4 bases, with 12 bases of the junction left unmatched. This CDR3 comprises 17 residues.

This clonotype appeared many times. The gene calls are TRBV6-1 and TRBJ2-7; D might be TRBD1 (5 bases). This CDR3 is built from 15 residues. The V gene lost 1 base and the J gene lost 1 base, with 11 bases spanning the gap. Per germline, CDR1 MNHNS and CDR2 SASEGT. CDR3 coding DNA: TGTGCCAGCAGTGAAGGTTCAGGGCCATCCTACGAGCAGTACTTC. Translation gives CASSEGSGPSYEQYF.

This clonotype was counted many times. The chain uses TRBV28 and TRBJ2-1; the match to TRBD1 covers 9 bases. V was clipped by 3 bases and J by 5 bases; unmatched bases: 2. The germline CDR1 and CDR2 sequences are MDHEN and SYDVKM. The CDR3 totals 14 residues. In DNA form, the CDR3 reads TGTGCCAGCAGTTTCAGGGACAGGGACAATGAGCAGTTCTTC. It is translated as CASSFRDRDNEQFF.

This clonotype has ten or more counts. The chain uses TRBV7-3 and TRBJ2-4; either TRBD1 or TRBD2 may fit D (5 bases each). Germline CDR1 SGHTA, CDR2 FQGTGA. The CDR3 sequence is 12 residues long. V lost 5 bases and J lost 6, with 8 bases in between. This chain's CDR3 is CASSPGTNIQYF. As DNA, the CDR3 is TGTGCCAGCAGCCCCGGGACAAACATTCAGTACTTC. The full variable domain, its missing parts supplied by reference TRBV7-3 and TRBJ2-4, is GAGVSQTPSNKVTEKGKYVELRCDPISGHTALYWYRQSLGQGPEFLIYFQGTGAADDSGLPNDRFFAVRPEGSVSTLKIQRTERGDSAVYLCASSPGTNIQYFGAGTRLSVL.

J is TRBJ1-4 and V is TRBV7-9; TRBD1 is a possible D gene (5 bases). Germline V gene lookup returns CDR1 SEHNR and CDR2 FQNEAQ (reference sequence). This CDR3 comprises 17 residues. Trimming removed 0 bases from V and 8 bases from J, with 19 bases in between. The CDR3 protein is CASSLAPFGGQKEKLFF. CDR3 DNA sequence: TGTGCCAGCAGCTTAGCACCGTTTGGGGGTCAGAAAGAAAAACTGTTTTTT. The entire variable domain, with the rest obtained from reference TRBV7-9 and TRBJ1-4, is as follows: DTGVSQNPRHKITKRGQNVTFRCDPISEHNRLYWYRQTLGQGPEFLTYFQNEAQLEKSRLLSDRFSAERPKGSFSTLEIQRTEQGDSAMYLCASSLAPFGGQKEKLFFGSGTQLSVL.

The chain joins TRBV7-2 to TRBJ2-5; D is perhaps TRBD1 (6 bases). The DNA matches TRBJ2-1 better at its end, which makes the J call doubtful. Per the germline V gene, CDR1 is SGHTA and CDR2 is FQGNSA. The CDR3 is made up of 13 amino acids. The CDR3 bases are TGTGCCAGCAGCTTAGGCAGGGGAGAGACCCAGTTCTTC. Translated, it gives CASSLGRGETQFF.

This rearrangement joins TRBV20-1 to TRBJ1-4; D gene ambiguous. Germline assignment: CDR1 DFQATT and CDR2 SNEGSKA (reference sequence). V was clipped by 6 bases and J by 0 bases, with 11 bases between them. This CDR3 has 14 amino acids. The CDR3 DNA is TGCAGTGCCTACCCAATTACAACTAATGAAAAACTGTTTTTT. Translated: CSAYPITTNEKLFF.

The V gene is TRBV4-2, the J gene TRBJ1-3; D may be TRBD1 (5 bases). Germline CDR1 and CDR2: LGHNA and YNFKEQ. The CDR3 is made up of 17 amino acids. V dropped 1 base and J dropped 3 bases, with 16 bases sitting between them. The CDR3 is CASSQAQGTGGGNTIYF. Written as DNA, the CDR3 is TGTGCCAGCAGCCAAGCTCAGGGAACGGGCGGTGGAAACACCATATATTTT.

As DNA, the CDR3 is TGTGCCAGCAGCCGGACTAGCCTTAGCTCCTACGAGCAGTACTTC. Its protein product is CASSRTSLSSYEQYF. V is TRBV7-9 and J is TRBJ2-7; TRBD2 agrees at 8 bases. CDR3 size: 15 residues. Germline V lookup: CDR1 SEHNR, CDR2 FQNEAQ (reference sequence). V lost 5 bases to trimming and J lost 0 bases; unmatched junction nucleotides: 6.